This T cell receptor beta chain appears in the sequencing data of a study of T cell responses to AZD1222 COVID-19 vaccine. The protocol was immunoSEQ multiplex PCR, while the TCRdb copy is restricted to in-frame clones and leaves out a portion. Among about 67,000 clones, around 84% were seen once, and the ten largest hold 21%. The clonotype originates from an adult in good health. The input for sequencing was peripheral blood, taken on day 0 of AZD1222 vaccination.

The DNA for the CDR3 is TGTGCCAGTTGTAGGTGGGGAGTTTACAATGAGCAGTTCTTC. Encoded protein: CASCRWGVYNEQFF. The genes are TRBV19 and TRBJ2-1; TRBD2 might be the D (5 bases). The germline V and J ends were trimmed by 8 bases and 4 bases, with 15 bases remaining between them. CDR1 is LNHDA and CDR2 is SQIVND in the germline V gene (reference sequence). The CDR3 is 14 amino acids.